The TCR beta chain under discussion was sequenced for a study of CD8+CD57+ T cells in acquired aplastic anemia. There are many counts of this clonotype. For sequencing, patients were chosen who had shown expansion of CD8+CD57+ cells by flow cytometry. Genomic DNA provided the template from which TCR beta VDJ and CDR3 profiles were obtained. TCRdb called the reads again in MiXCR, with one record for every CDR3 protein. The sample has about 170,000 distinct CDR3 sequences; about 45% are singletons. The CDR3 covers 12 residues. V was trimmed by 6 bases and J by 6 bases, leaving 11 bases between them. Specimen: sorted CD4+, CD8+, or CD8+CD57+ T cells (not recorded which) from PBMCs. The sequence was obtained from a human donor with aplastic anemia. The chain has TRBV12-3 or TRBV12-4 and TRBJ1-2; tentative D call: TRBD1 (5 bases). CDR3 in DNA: TGTGCCAGCAGACCCTTAGGGGATGGCTACACCTTC. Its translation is CASRPLGDGYTF.